Below, 2 T cell receptor beta chains from the same sample are listed, as sequenced in a study of blood T cell repertoires in COVID-19. Clones were read by immunoSEQ multiplex PCR, and TCRdb kept only the in-frame ones, dropping some. The sample contains about 100,000 clones, about 88% of which appear only once. Source material: peripheral blood. The source of these receptors is a man aged 25 to 45 in a cohort sampled during active COVID-19.

The chain has TRBV5-5 and TRBJ2-5; 10 bases fit TRBD2. J gave up 2 bases and V 4 bases, and 5 bases lay outside the gene matches. The CDR3 is made up of 15 amino acids. The V gene's germline CDR1 is SGHKS and CDR2 YYEKEE (reference sequence). The CDR3 spells CASSPTSGVQETQYF. The CDR3 DNA is TGTGCCAGCAGCCCTACTAGCGGGGTTCAAGAGACCCAGTACTTC.

The V call is TRBV19, the J call TRBJ1-4; the D is unclear. V shed 3 bases and J shed 12 bases, with 14 bases lying between them. This CDR3 has 13 amino acids. CDR1 and CDR2 from the germline V gene are LNHDA and SQIVND (reference sequence). CDR3 nucleotide sequence: TGTGCCAGTAGTATTCCCATGAGCGGGGAACTGTTTTTT. Encoded protein: CASSIPMSGELFF. Complete variable domain (other parts from reference TRBV19 and TRBJ1-4): DGGITQSPKYLFRKEGQNVTLSCEQNLNHDAMYWYRQDPGQGLRLIYYSQIVNDFQKGDIAEGYSVSREKKESFPLTVTSAQKNPTAFYLCASSIPMSGELFFGSGTQLSVL.